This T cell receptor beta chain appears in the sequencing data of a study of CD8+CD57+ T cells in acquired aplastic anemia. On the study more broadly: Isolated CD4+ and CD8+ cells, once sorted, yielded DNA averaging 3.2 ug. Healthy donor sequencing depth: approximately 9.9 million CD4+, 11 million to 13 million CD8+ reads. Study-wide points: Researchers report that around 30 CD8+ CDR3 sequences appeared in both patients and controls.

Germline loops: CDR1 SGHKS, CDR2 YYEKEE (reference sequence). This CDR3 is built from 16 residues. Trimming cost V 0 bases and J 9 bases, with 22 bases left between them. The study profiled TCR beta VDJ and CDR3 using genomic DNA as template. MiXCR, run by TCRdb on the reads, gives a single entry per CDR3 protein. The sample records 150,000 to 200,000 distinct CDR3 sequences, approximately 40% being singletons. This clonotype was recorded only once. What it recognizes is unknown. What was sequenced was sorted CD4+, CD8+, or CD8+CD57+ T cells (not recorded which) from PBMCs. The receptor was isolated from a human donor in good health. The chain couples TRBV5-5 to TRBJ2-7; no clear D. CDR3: CASSLAHSESGPPQYF. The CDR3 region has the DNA TGTGCCAGCAGCTTGGCCCACTCTGAGTCCGGTCCCCCGCAGTACTTC.